This entry concerns a single TCR beta chain. The antigen is undetermined. The record originates from a study of shared clonotypes between healthy human individuals. At the deep level, the assay was run. Sequencing was performed with immunoSEQ multiplex PCR; in TCRdb, only in-frame clones are kept and a portion is missing. The sample comprises about 1.9 million clones, about 93% of which are singletons, and 1.5% to 2% rests with the top ten. Findings and limits, study-wide: Naive subsets tended to show greater estimated richness than memory subsets.

Germline V gene sequence: CDR1 SGHNT, CDR2 YYREEE (reference sequence). The CDR3 sequence is 14 residues long. Trimming took off 4 bases at V and 2 bases at J, with 12 bases between the two ends. CD45RO-negative cells were positively selected for CCR7, leaving out terminally differentiated effector memory CD45RA+ cells. The donor cohort consisted entirely of Caucasian adults residing in Nashville, Tennessee. The chain combines TRBV5-4 with TRBJ1-2; D remains unclear. This clonotype was sampled from a young man in good health. Some clones in this sample may be carry-over from other donors' samples. Input material: naive CD8+ T cells from PBMCs. DNA for the CDR3: TGTGCCAGCAGCGGGCCGACAAGGAACTATGGCTACACCTTC. Translating gives CASSGPTRNYGYTF.